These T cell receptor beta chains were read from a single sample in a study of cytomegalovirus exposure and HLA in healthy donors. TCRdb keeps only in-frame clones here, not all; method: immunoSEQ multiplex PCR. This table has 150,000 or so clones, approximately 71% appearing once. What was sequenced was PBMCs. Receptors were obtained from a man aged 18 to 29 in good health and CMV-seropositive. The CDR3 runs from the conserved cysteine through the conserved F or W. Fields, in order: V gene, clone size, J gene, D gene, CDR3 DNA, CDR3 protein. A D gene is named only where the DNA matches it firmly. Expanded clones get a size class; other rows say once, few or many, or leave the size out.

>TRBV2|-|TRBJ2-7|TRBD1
TGTGCCAGCAGAGATATTAACAGGGGCCCTCGACTCTACGAGCAGTACTTC
CASRDINRGPRLYEQYF
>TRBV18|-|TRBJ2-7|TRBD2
TGTGCCAACTCGGCCGGGACTACCCCTCCCTACGAGCAGTACTTC
CANSAGTTPPYEQYF
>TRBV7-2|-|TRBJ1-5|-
TGTGCCAGCAGCTTAGGGGAGGGGGTGCCCCAGCATTTT
CASSLGEGVPQHF
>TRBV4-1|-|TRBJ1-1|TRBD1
TGCGCCAGCAGCCAAGAGGACAGGTTAAACACTGAAGCTTTCTTT
CASSQEDRLNTEAFF
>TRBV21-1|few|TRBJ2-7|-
TGTGCCAGCAGCAAAGGAGGCGCAGGGCCCGTTACATCCTACGAGCAGTACTTC
CASSKGGAGPVTSYEQYF
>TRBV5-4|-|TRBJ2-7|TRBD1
TGTGCCAGCAGCTTAAGACAGGGTAGGAACGAGCAGTACTTC
CASSLRQGRNEQYF
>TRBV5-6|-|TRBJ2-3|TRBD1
TGTGCCAGCAGCCGGGACAGGGATAGCACAGATACGCAGTATTTT
CASSRDRDSTDTQYF
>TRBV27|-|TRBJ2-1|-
TGTGCCAGCAGTTTATCCAAAGGACATTGTGAGCAGTTCTTC
CASSLSKGHCEQFF
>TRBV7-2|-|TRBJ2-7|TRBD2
TGTGCCAGCAGCCGGGGGAGGACTAGCGGCCCATACTCCTACGAGCAGTACTTC
CASSRGRTSGPYSYEQYF
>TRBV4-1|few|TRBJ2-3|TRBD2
TGCGCCAGCAGCCAAGGACTAGCGGGAGTCACAGATACGCAGTATTTT
CASSQGLAGVTDTQYF
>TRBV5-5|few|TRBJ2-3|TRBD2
TGTGCCAGCAGCTTGGTGAGGTCGGCGGGAGTTAACACAGATACGCAGTATTTT
CASSLVRSAGVNTDTQYF
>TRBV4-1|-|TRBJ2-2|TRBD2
TGCGCCAGCAGCCAAGAGATCCTAGCGGGAGGCACCGGGGAGCTGTTTTTT
CASSQEILAGGTGELFF
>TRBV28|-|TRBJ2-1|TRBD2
TGTGCCAGCAGTTTATGGGGGGGACTAGCGGGACCTGAGCAGTTCTTC
CASSLWGGLAGPEQFF